Below, 8 T cell receptor beta chains from the same sample are listed, as sequenced in a study of cytomegalovirus exposure and HLA in healthy donors. Researchers ran the PCR with 60 Vbeta and 13 Jbeta primers. Produced via immunoSEQ multiplex PCR; TCRdb's table is partial and in-frame only. The profile shows under 130,000 clones, 60% to 85% of them singletons. Sample: PBMCs. The source is a female donor in good health and CMV-seropositive.

The rearrangement uses TRBV30 and TRBJ2-1; 8 positions agree with TRBD2. The germline gives CDR1 GTSNPN, CDR2 SVGIG (reference sequence). This CDR3 is built from 13 residues. Trimming removed 7 bases from V and 11 bases from J; junction bases left unmatched: 13. CDR3 protein: CAYHTSGREKQFF. CDR3 in DNA: TGTGCCTACCACACTAGCGGCCGGGAAAAGCAGTTCTTC.

The chain employs TRBV11-1 and TRBJ2-7; 8 bases agree with TRBD2. The CDR3 runs to 12 residues. V shed 5 bases, J shed 3 bases, and the junction held 0 bases outside the gene matches. From germline, CDR1 is SGHAT and CDR2 FQDESV (reference sequence). DNA for the CDR3: TGTGCCAGCAGCCGGGGGGGCTACGAGCAGTACTTC. Protein: CASSRGGYEQYF.

J is TRBJ1-2 and V is TRBV20-1; D may be TRBD1 (5 bases). The germline V gene has CDR1 DFQATT and CDR2 SNEGSKA (reference sequence). The CDR3 covers 11 residues. V was cut by 1 base and J by 6 bases, with 6 bases left in between. CDR3 region: CSARAGDGYTF. The DNA of the CDR3 is TGCAGTGCTAGAGCGGGGGATGGCTACACCTTC.

The chain combines TRBV15 with TRBJ1-5; D ambiguous. Germline CDR1 LNHNV, CDR2 YYDKDF (reference sequence). This CDR3 is 13 amino acids long. The germline V and J ends were trimmed by 9 bases and 5 bases, with 14 bases remaining between them. The chain's CDR3 is CATGWRADQPQHF. DNA for the CDR3: TGTGCCACGGGGTGGAGGGCAGATCAGCCCCAGCATTTT.

The J gene is TRBJ2-7, the V gene TRBV10-2, with D tentatively TRBD1 (6 bases). This CDR3 is built from 14 residues. Per the germline V gene, CDR1 is WSHSY and CDR2 is SAAADI. With 6 bases removed from V and 2 bases from J, the gap between germline ends came to 14 bases. Here the CDR3 DNA reads TGCGCCAGCAGATCCGGGACAACGACCTACGAGCAGTACTTC. Amino acids: CASRSGTTTYEQYF.

This clone came up a few times. This chain joins TRBV28 and TRBJ2-3; D uncertain. V was cut by 2 bases and J by 2 bases, with 8 bases left in between. CDR1 MDHEN and CDR2 SYDVKM come from the germline V gene. The CDR3 length is 14 residues. The CDR3 DNA follows: TGTGCCAGCAGTTTAGCGGAATTCACAGATACGCAGTATTTT. Amino acid sequence: CASSLAEFTDTQYF.

The V call is TRBV30, the J call TRBJ2-7; 8 bases line up with TRBD1. This CDR3 region has 13 residues. Per germline, CDR1 GTSNPN and CDR2 SVGIG (reference sequence). V lost 1 base, J lost 7 bases, and 6 bases stayed unmatched. The CDR3 bases are TGTGCCTGGAGTGCTCAGGGGGCAGGGGAGCAGTACTTC. This gives the protein CAWSAQGAGEQYF. Looking up the rest from reference TRBV30 and TRBJ2-7 gives the full variable domain: SQTIHQWPATLVQPVGSPLSLECTVEGTSNPNLYWYRQAAGRGLQLLFYSVGIGQISSEVPQNLSASRPQDRQFILSSKKLLLSDSGFYLCAWSAQGAGEQYFGPGTRLTVT.

V gene TRBV27 combines with J gene TRBJ2-1; 11 bases align to TRBD1. J lost 7 bases, V lost 2 bases, and 7 bases had no gene match. CDR3 length: 16 residues. Germline lookup yields CDR1 MNHEY and CDR2 SMNVEV (reference sequence). The CDR3 DNA sequence: TGTGCCAGCAGTTTAAAGGGACAGGGGGTCTGGAATGAGCAGTTCTTC. Translation: CASSLKGQGVWNEQFF.